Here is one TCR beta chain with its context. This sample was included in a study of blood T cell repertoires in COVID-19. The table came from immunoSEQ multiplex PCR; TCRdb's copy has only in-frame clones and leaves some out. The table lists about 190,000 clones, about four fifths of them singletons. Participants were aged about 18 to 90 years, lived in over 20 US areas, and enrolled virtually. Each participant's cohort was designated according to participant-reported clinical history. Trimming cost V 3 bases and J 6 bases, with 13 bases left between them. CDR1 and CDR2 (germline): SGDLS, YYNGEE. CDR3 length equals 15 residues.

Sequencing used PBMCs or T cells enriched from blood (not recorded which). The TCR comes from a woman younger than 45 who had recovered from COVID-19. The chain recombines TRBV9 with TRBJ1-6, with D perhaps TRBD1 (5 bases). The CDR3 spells CASSAAGRGNSPLHF. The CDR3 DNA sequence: TGTGCCAGCAGCGCTGCCGGGAGGGGTAATTCACCCCTCCACTTT.